These 22 T cell receptor beta chains originate from one sample sequenced in a study of beta chain features in type 1 diabetes. The sequenced template was cDNA made from the entire isolated RNA. The protocol was immunoSEQ multiplex PCR, while the TCRdb copy is restricted to in-frame clones and leaves out a portion. The sample lists about 12,000 clones; roughly half were seen once. The sequencing sample was made of stem cell memory CD4+ T cells from blood. These receptors originate from a man between 18 and 35 years old in good health.

The V gene is TRBV11-2, the J gene TRBJ2-2, with TRBD1 matching over 9 bases. CDR3 length equals 17 residues. V dropped 5 bases and J dropped 2; count of bases not matched to a gene: 9. CDR1 SGHAT and CDR2 FQNNGV come from the germline V gene. This CDR3 reads CASSPSGTGLNTGELFF. In DNA form, the CDR3 reads TGTGCCAGCAGCCCCTCCGGGACAGGGCTCAACACCGGGGAGCTGTTTTTT.

This sequence joins TRBV6-5 and TRBJ2-6; possible D gene TRBD1, 5 bases. The V gene's germline CDR1 is MNHEY and CDR2 SVGAGI. The CDR3 runs to 14 residues. Trimming removed 5 bases at V and 2 bases at J, with 7 bases between. The CDR3 bases are TGTGCCAGCAGTGAACAGGCTGGGGCCAACGTCCTGACTTTC. Translating gives CASSEQAGANVLTF.

The rearrangement links TRBV7-8 to TRBJ1-5; D gene unclear. Germline values: CDR1 SGHVS, CDR2 FQNEAQ. The CDR3 spans 14 residues. Trimming stripped 5 bases from V and 0 bases from J, with 8 bases between. CDR3 residues: CASSGSSSNQPQHF. The CDR3 bases are TGTGCCAGCAGCGGGAGCAGTAGCAATCAGCCCCAGCATTTT.

The rearrangement links TRBV15 to TRBJ2-3, with 12 bases that match TRBD2. The CDR3 runs to 16 residues. In germline, CDR1 is LNHNV, CDR2 YYDKDF (reference sequence). The trim removed 5 bases at V and 0 bases at J, leaving 3 bases unmatched. The CDR3 protein is CATSFGLAGSTDTQYF. CDR3 sequence (DNA): TGTGCCACCAGCTTCGGACTAGCGGGGAGCACAGATACGCAGTATTTT.

J is TRBJ1-4 and V is TRBV7-8, with TRBD1 as a possible D gene (5 bases). The CDR3 runs 15 residues. Germline-derived CDR1 and CDR2 are SGHVS and FQNEAQ. Trimming took 1 base from V and 3 from J, leaving 9 bases between them. CDR3 DNA: TGTGCCAGCAGCTTAGGCGGGGACGCTAATGAAAAACTGTTTTTT. Amino acid sequence: CASSLGGDANEKLFF.

This chain uses TRBV10-3 with TRBJ2-3; D is possibly TRBD1 (6 bases). The V gene's germline CDR1 is ENHRY and CDR2 SYGVKD. The CDR3 is made up of 12 amino acids. The CDR3 loop is CAVGASTDTQYF. The DNA for the CDR3 is TGTGCAGTGGGGGCTAGCACAGATACGCAGTATTTT.

The chain links TRBV7-9 to TRBJ2-7; 7 bases are shared with TRBD1. Unmatched junction bases numbered 3, after V lost 2 bases and J lost 2 bases. Germline assignment: CDR1 SEHNR and CDR2 FQNEAQ (reference sequence). The length of the CDR3 is 14 residues. The CDR3 is CASSLTGVTYEQYF. CDR3 nucleotides: TGTGCCAGCAGCTTAACAGGGGTCACCTACGAGCAGTACTTC.

The chain is built from TRBV4-3 and TRBJ1-5; no clear D. Per germline, CDR1 LGHNA and CDR2 YSLEER. This CDR3 spans 15 amino acids. Trimming took 0 bases from V and 7 from J, leaving 13 bases between them. The CDR3 here is CASSQDRIGGQPQHF. Here the CDR3 DNA reads TGCGCCAGCAGCCAAGATAGGATAGGCGGGCAGCCCCAGCATTTT.

This rearrangement joins TRBV30 to TRBJ2-1, with 9 bases aligning to TRBD2. CDR3 length: 13 amino acids. CDR1 is GTSNPN and CDR2 is SVGIG in the germline V gene (reference sequence). Trimming at V came to 3 bases and at J to 14 bases, leaving 11 bases not matched to a gene. CDR3 amino acids: CAWRLAGALVEFF. CDR3 sequence (DNA): TGTGCCTGGAGATTAGCGGGGGCCTTGGTGGAGTTCTTC.

J is TRBJ2-6 and V is TRBV7-2; 8 nucleotides match TRBD2. V was clipped by 4 bases and J by 0 bases; unmatched bases: 8. CDR3 length equals 18 residues. From germline, CDR1 is SGHTA and CDR2 FQGNSA. In nucleotides, the CDR3 is TGTGCCAGCAGCTACCGGCTAGCGGGTAGCTCTGGGGCCAACGTCCTGACTTTC. Translation: CASSYRLAGSSGANVLTF.

The chain has TRBV5-6 and TRBJ2-3; D is unresolved. Per the germline V gene, CDR1 is SGHDT and CDR2 is YYEEEE. Deletions cut 4 bases from V and 2 bases from J, with 14 bases between. The CDR3 sequence is 15 residues long. The CDR3 spells CASSIKVENTDTQYF. CDR3 in DNA: TGTGCCAGCAGCATAAAAGTGGAGAACACAGATACGCAGTATTTT.

The chain links TRBV7-2 to TRBJ2-7; 8 positions match TRBD2. The CDR3 contains 15 residues. The V segment lost 1 base and the J segment 3 bases; nucleotides outside the gene matches: 5. The germline CDR1 and CDR2 sequences are SGHTA and FQGNSA. The CDR3: CASSLVLAGGYEQYF. CDR3 DNA sequence: TGTGCCAGCAGCTTAGTGTTGGCGGGGGGCTACGAGCAGTACTTC.

The chain combines TRBV18 with TRBJ2-4; tentatively, D is TRBD1 (5 bases). The CDR3 contains 15 residues. Trimming removed 3 bases from V and 0 bases from J, with 9 bases in between. Germline CDR1 KGHSH, CDR2 LQKENI. The CDR3 here is CASSPQGPAKNIQYF. CDR3 DNA: TGTGCCAGCTCACCGCAGGGCCCAGCCAAAAACATTCAGTACTTC. Full variable domain (rest looked up from reference TRBV18 and TRBJ2-4): NAGVMQNPRHLVRRRGQEARLRCSPMKGHSHVYWYRQLPEEGLKFMVYLQKENIIDESGMPKERFSAEFPKEGPSILRIQQVVRGDSAAYFCASSPQGPAKNIQYFGAGTRLSVL.

There are a few counts of this clone. This chain's CDR3 is CASSQLKGAYEQYF. DNA for the CDR3: TGTGCCAGCAGCCAATTGAAGGGGGCGTACGAGCAGTACTTC. The genes are TRBV14 and TRBJ2-5; 7 bases agree with TRBD1. The J call could be wrong; TRBJ2-7 is a better fit for the DNA end. The CDR3 has 14 residues. Germline loops: CDR1 SGHDN, CDR2 FVKESK.

This clone was observed a few times. The CDR3 DNA reads as TGTGCCAGCAGCTCCGGGAGGGTTGGCTACACCTTC. This encodes CASSSGRVGYTF. This chain joins TRBV5-4 and TRBJ1-2; D remains ambiguous. From germline, CDR1 is SGHNT and CDR2 YYREEE (reference sequence). There are 12 residues in the CDR3. V gave up 3 bases and J gave up 7 bases, with 10 bases separating them.

V is TRBV18 and J is TRBJ2-4; D is unclear. CDR1 is KGHSH, CDR2 LQKENI, per germline. The germline V and J ends were trimmed by 0 bases and 3 bases, with 9 bases remaining between them. The CDR3 covers 15 residues. CDR3 nucleotide sequence: TGTGCCAGCTCACCACCTGCTTCGGGCAAAAACATTCAGTACTTC. This translates into CASSPPASGKNIQYF.

The chain links TRBV5-1 to TRBJ1-1; 9 nucleotides match TRBD1. The CDR3 spans 12 residues. The germline CDR1 and CDR2 sequences are SGHRS and YFSETQ. Trimming took 7 bases from V and 5 from J; bases not matched to a gene: 3. The CDR3 region is CASGTGRTEAFF. The DNA of the CDR3 is TGCGCCAGCGGGACAGGGAGGACTGAAGCTTTCTTT.

This clone was picked up a small number of times. The CDR3 sequence: CASSPQAGKYNEQFF. CDR3 in DNA: TGTGCCAGCTCACCACAGGCAGGAAAATACAATGAGCAGTTCTTC. The chain is built from TRBV18 and TRBJ2-1; D gene uncertain. The CDR3 covers 15 residues. The germline V and J ends were trimmed by 1 base and 4 bases, with 11 bases remaining between them. CDR1 and CDR2 (germline): KGHSH, LQKENI. Complete variable domain (other parts from reference TRBV18 and TRBJ2-1): NAGVMQNPRHLVRRRGQEARLRCSPMKGHSHVYWYRQLPEEGLKFMVYLQKENIIDESGMPKERFSAEFPKEGPSILRIQQVVRGDSAAYFCASSPQAGKYNEQFFGPGTRLTVL.

This rearrangement joins TRBV29-1 to TRBJ2-1, with D perhaps TRBD2 (5 bases). This CDR3 spans 10 amino acids. V dropped 3 bases and J dropped 12 bases, with 9 bases sitting between them. The germline gives CDR1 SQVTM, CDR2 ANQGSEA. CDR3 region: CSVDPGRQFF. In nucleotides, the CDR3 is TGCAGCGTTGATCCGGGGAGGCAGTTCTTC.

The chain couples TRBV27 to TRBJ2-3; 7 bases fit TRBD1. Germline V CDR1 and CDR2: MNHEY, SMNVEV (reference sequence). The CDR3 is made up of 15 amino acids. Trimming removed 5 bases from V and 10 bases from J; junction bases left unmatched: 15. CDR3 in amino acids: CASSPNRGEDRSQYF. DNA for the CDR3: TGTGCCAGCAGTCCCAACAGGGGAGAGGACCGGTCGCAGTATTTT.

The chain employs TRBV5-6 and TRBJ2-1; TRBD2 agrees at 8 bases. This CDR3 spans 15 amino acids. Germline trimming cut 2 bases from V and 7 bases from J; bases unmatched to any gene: 8. Germline CDR1 SGHDT, CDR2 YYEEEE. The CDR3 protein is CASSLRLAYTNEQFF. In DNA, the CDR3 is TGTGCCAGCAGCTTACGACTAGCGTATACGAATGAGCAGTTCTTC.

This clone has just a few counts. The chain couples TRBV11-2 to TRBJ2-2, with 7 bases matching TRBD1. CDR1 is SGHAT and CDR2 is FQNNGV in the germline V gene. With 5 bases clipped from V and 0 bases from J, the junction kept 6 bases outside the gene matches. The CDR3 covers 16 residues. In DNA, the CDR3 is TGTGCCAGCAGCCGATGGACAGGTTCGAACACCGGGGAGCTGTTTTTT. It encodes CASSRWTGSNTGELFF.